This TCR beta chain derives from a study of cytomegalovirus exposure and HLA in healthy donors. At the level of the study: HLA-typed donors were the source of around 87 million unique TCRs, which an early data release held.

The PCR contained 60 Vbeta and 13 Jbeta primers. The protocol was immunoSEQ multiplex PCR, while the TCRdb copy is restricted to in-frame clones and leaves out a portion. The sample lists roughly 150,000 clones; approximately 80% were seen once. About this clone itself: The antigen remains undetermined.

Study-wide findings and caveats: A later analysis showed that HLA-associated TCR beta chains had undergone more clonal expansion than equally common others. TCR association rates varied by HLA locus in a later analysis, with DRB1 highest and HLA-C lowest. In an earlier analysis, in several hundred donors, most V segments appeared productive either ~87% or ~30% of the time.

The CDR3 is 12 residues long. The germline CDR1 and CDR2 sequences are MNHEY and SMNVEV (reference sequence). V lost 3 bases and J 6 bases, leaving 6 bases between the germline ends. The rearrangement links TRBV27 to TRBJ2-1; D perhaps matches TRBD1 (5 bases). The sequencing input was PBMCs. This sequence originates from a man aged 18 to 29 in good health and CMV-seropositive. The DNA of the CDR3 is TGTGCCAGCAGTTTTCAGGGCAATGAGCAGTTCTTC. As protein: CASSFQGNEQFF.